The 25 T cell receptor beta chains listed next were all sequenced from one sample in a study of blood T cell repertoires in COVID-19. Using immunoSEQ multiplex PCR, the repertoire was profiled, and TCRdb retains in-frame clones only, with some absent. Of 200,000 to 250,000 clones in the sample, approximately 83% were seen once. The source material was peripheral blood. The receptors were sampled from a woman aged 30 to 39 who had recovered from COVID-19.

The rearrangement links TRBV4-2 to TRBJ2-3; the match to TRBD2 covers 7 bases. The ends lost 3 bases at V and 6 bases at J; junction bases unmatched: 18. Germline V gene sequence: CDR1 LGHNA, CDR2 YNFKEQ. CDR3 length: 18 residues. The CDR3 nucleotides are TGTGCCAGCAGCCAGGATTTACAACTAGCGCGGAAAAGTGATACGCAGTATTTT. As protein: CASSQDLQLARKSDTQYF.

The chain joins TRBV2 to TRBJ1-1; 7 bases map to TRBD1. CDR1 SNHLY and CDR2 FYNNEI come from the germline V gene. The CDR3 spans 14 residues. V lost 5 bases, J lost 1 base, and 4 bases stayed unmatched. The CDR3 coding sequence is TGTGCCAGCAGTACCCACAGGGGGAACACTGAAGCTTTCTTT. Translated, it gives CASSTHRGNTEAFF.

V and J are TRBV19 and TRBJ2-3; D is ambiguous. This CDR3 spans 12 amino acids. Trimming cost V 7 bases and J 2 bases, with 7 bases left between them. In germline, CDR1 is LNHDA, CDR2 SQIVND (reference sequence). CDR3 loop: CASTGNTDTQYF. The CDR3 DNA reads TGTGCCAGTACAGGAAACACAGATACGCAGTATTTT.

The gene calls are TRBV12-3 or TRBV12-4 and TRBJ1-2, with D tentatively TRBD1 (6 bases). Trimming shortened V by 7 bases and J by 3 bases, and 12 bases separated the two germline ends. The CDR3 extends over 13 amino acids. The CDR3 DNA sequence: TGTGCCAGCACTGGGGGCGCCGACTATGGCTACACCTTC. Translation gives CASTGGADYGYTF.

The rearrangement joins TRBV27 to TRBJ1-1; 8 bases map to TRBD1. Trimming took 5 bases from V and 4 from J; bases not matched to a gene: 15. CDR3 length: 17 residues. Per the germline V gene, CDR1 is MNHEY and CDR2 is SMNVEV (reference sequence). CDR3 in DNA: TGTGCCAGCAGTCCTCTTAGATCAGGGGGCGGTGGCACTGAAGCTTTCTTT. Protein product: CASSPLRSGGGGTEAFF.

This sequence joins TRBV19 and TRBJ1-2; 9 nucleotides align to TRBD1. Germline lookup yields CDR1 LNHDA and CDR2 SQIVND (reference sequence). The CDR3 has 16 amino acids. The J segment lost 7 bases and the V segment lost 7 bases, leaving 16 bases of the junction unmatched. CDR3 residues: CASTPGARDRVTGYTF. The CDR3 region has the DNA TGTGCCAGTACCCCGGGGGCCCGGGACAGGGTCACTGGCTACACCTTC. Complete variable domain (other parts from reference TRBV19 and TRBJ1-2): DGGITQSPKYLFRKEGQNVTLSCEQNLNHDAMYWYRQDPGQGLRLIYYSQIVNDFQKGDIAEGYSVSREKKESFPLTVTSAQKNPTAFYLCASTPGARDRVTGYTFGSGTRLTVV.

V is TRBV29-1 and J is TRBJ1-2, with D perhaps matching TRBD1 (6 bases). Germline V gene lookup returns CDR1 SQVTM and CDR2 ANQGSEA. The CDR3 covers 11 residues. V was pared by 8 bases and J by 6 bases, with 13 bases between. CDR3 region: CSLKGEDGYTF. DNA of the CDR3: TGCAGCTTGAAGGGGGAAGATGGCTACACCTTC.

The rearrangement joins TRBV27 to TRBJ1-2; D may be TRBD1 (6 bases). The CDR3 spans 20 residues. The V and J ends lost 6 bases and 5 bases respectively, with 34 bases between them. From germline, CDR1 is MNHEY and CDR2 SMNVEV (reference sequence). CDR3 nucleotide sequence: TGTGCCAGCAGAGGCCCGAGGAGGACAGACAACCTCCCGTTTTGGTATGGCTACACCTTC. This encodes CASRGPRRTDNLPFWYGYTF.

The chain couples TRBV9 to TRBJ2-5; TRBD2 agrees at 12 bases. V dropped 0 bases and J dropped 1; count of bases not matched to a gene: 1. CDR1 SGDLS and CDR2 YYNGEE come from the germline V gene. This CDR3 region has 16 residues. The CDR3 protein is CASSVASGGGQETQYF. The DNA of the CDR3 is TGTGCCAGCAGCGTAGCTAGCGGGGGGGGCCAAGAGACCCAGTACTTC.

V and J are TRBV19 and TRBJ2-2; 8 positions agree with TRBD2. V lost 7 bases to trimming and J lost 7 bases; unmatched junction nucleotides: 5. CDR3 length: 13 amino acids. Germline V lookup: CDR1 LNHDA, CDR2 SQIVND (reference sequence). CDR3 region: CASTGLAGGELFF. CDR3 nucleotide sequence: TGTGCCAGTACCGGACTAGCAGGCGGGGAGCTGTTTTTT.

This chain links TRBV11-2 with TRBJ2-3; 13 bases align to TRBD2. This CDR3 spans 15 amino acids. The ends lost 4 bases at V and 8 bases at J; junction bases unmatched: 6. CDR1 SGHAT and CDR2 FQNNGV come from the germline V gene. CDR3 amino acids: CASSSALAGGLTQYF. CDR3 nucleotides: TGTGCCAGCAGCTCTGCACTAGCGGGGGGGCTTACGCAGTATTTT.

This chain uses TRBV5-1 with TRBJ2-3; D may be TRBD2 (5 bases). V was trimmed by 0 bases and J by 5 bases, leaving 10 bases between them. This CDR3 comprises 14 residues. Germline V lookup: CDR1 SGHRS, CDR2 YFSETQ. The CDR3: CASSLDEGGDTQYF. The DNA for the CDR3 is TGCGCCAGCAGCTTGGACGAGGGTGGAGATACGCAGTATTTT.

This chain uses TRBV28 with TRBJ2-3, with D possibly being TRBD2 (6 bases). Germline V gives CDR1 MDHEN, CDR2 SYDVKM. With 8 bases removed from V and 5 bases from J, the gap between germline ends came to 11 bases. This CDR3 region has 12 residues. The CDR3 bases are TGTGCCAGCGGGGGGACCCAAGATACGCAGTATTTT. Translating it yields CASGGTQDTQYF.

The CDR3 region has the DNA TGTGCCAGCAGTGTGGGACAGGGGTGGTACGAGCAGTACTTC. It yields the protein CASSVGQGWYEQYF. V gene TRBV2 combines with J gene TRBJ2-7, with 10 bases that match TRBD1. Germline V gives CDR1 SNHLY, CDR2 FYNNEI. Trimming took 4 bases from V and 4 from J; bases not matched to a gene: 4. CDR3 length: 14 amino acids.

The V call is TRBV27, the J call TRBJ1-1, with a weak D call TRBD1 (6 bases). Germline V gene sequence: CDR1 MNHEY, CDR2 SMNVEV (reference sequence). This CDR3 spans 16 amino acids. V was cut by 0 bases and J by 3 bases, with 14 bases left in between. DNA of the CDR3: TGTGCCAGCAGTTTATCTAGGCTACAGGGCTACACTGAAGCTTTCTTT. This gives the protein CASSLSRLQGYTEAFF.

The gene calls are TRBV21-1 and TRBJ1-5; no DNA check was done on the table's D call, TRBD1. TRBV21-1 has pseudogene status. This CDR3 has 16 amino acids. The CDR3 region has the DNA TGTGCCAGCAGCAAGGACAGGGATAATAGCAATCAGCCCCAGCATTTT. As protein: CASSKDRDNSNQPQHF.

This clone was picked up a small number of times. This chain connects TRBV5-1 to TRBJ2-6; D is uncertain. Looked up from germline, CDR1 is SGHRS and CDR2 is YFSETQ. Between the trimmed V and J ends, which lost 0 bases and 0 bases, there was a span of 10 bases. The length of the CDR3 is 17 residues. The CDR3 DNA is TGCGCCAGCAGCTTGGAGATCTCGGGCTCTGGGGCCAACGTCCTGACTTTC. This codes for CASSLEISGSGANVLTF. Together with reference TRBV5-1 and TRBJ2-6, the CDR3 gives the full variable domain: KAGVTQTPRYLIKTRGQQVTLSCSPISGHRSVSWYQQTPGQGLQFLFEYFSETQRNKGNFPGRFSGRQFSNSRSEMNVSTLELGDSALYLCASSLEISGSGANVLTFGAGSRLTVL.

The chain carries TRBV6-5 and TRBJ1-2; TRBD1 might be the D (6 bases). With 5 bases removed from V and 8 bases from J, the gap between germline ends came to 18 bases. The length of the CDR3 is 14 residues. The germline V gene encodes CDR1 MNHEY and CDR2 SVGAGI. The CDR3 spells CASSRGQSPFGYTF. DNA of the CDR3: TGTGCCAGCAGTCGCGGACAGAGCCCATTCGGCTACACCTTC.

The V call is TRBV4-1, the J call TRBJ2-5; tentative D call: TRBD2 (5 bases). Trimming shortened V by 1 base and J by 5 bases, and 17 bases separated the two germline ends. This CDR3 spans 16 amino acids. The germline V gene has CDR1 MGHRA and CDR2 YSYEKL. The CDR3 DNA sequence: TGCGCCAGCAGCCAAGTAGGGCTAGCTCGGCGTGAGACCCAGTACTTC. Its translation: CASSQVGLARRETQYF.

The rearrangement uses TRBV6-5 and TRBJ1-5; D remains ambiguous. The CDR3 length is 12 residues. V lost 8 bases to trimming and J lost 0 bases, with 5 bases between them. In germline, CDR1 is MNHEY, CDR2 SVGAGI. In nucleotides, the CDR3 is TGTGCCAGCGGAGATAGCAATCAGCCCCAGCATTTT. The encoded protein is CASGDSNQPQHF.

This sequence joins TRBV27 and TRBJ2-5; 8 bases map to TRBD1. The CDR3 extends over 15 amino acids. After removal of 6 bases from V and 1 base from J, the junction contained 7 bases not matched to a gene. CDR1 and CDR2 from the germline V gene are MNHEY and SMNVEV (reference sequence). DNA of the CDR3: TGTGCCAGCAGGTGGACAGGGCTCGTCCAAGAGACCCAGTACTTC. Protein product: CASRWTGLVQETQYF.

The V gene is TRBV13, the J gene TRBJ1-4; tentative D call: TRBD1 (6 bases). The CDR3 runs to 14 residues. Germline V gene sequence: CDR1 PRHDT, CDR2 FYEKMQ (reference sequence). With 2 bases removed from V and 3 bases from J, the gap between germline ends came to 7 bases. CDR3 in DNA: TGTGCCAGCAGCTTACGGACAGCTAATGAAAAACTGTTTTTT. Protein sequence: CASSLRTANEKLFF.

The chain carries TRBV14 and TRBJ1-2; 8 nucleotides align to TRBD1. Germline V CDR1 and CDR2: SGHDN, FVKESK. Trimming took 4 bases from V and 8 from J; bases not matched to a gene: 18. CDR3 length: 17 residues. This chain's CDR3 is CASSPRDRTAGVYGYTF. The CDR3 nucleotides read TGTGCCAGCAGCCCACGGGACAGGACTGCAGGGGTATACGGCTACACCTTC.

This chain connects TRBV18 to TRBJ2-5; TRBD1 matches 11 bases. V gave up 5 bases and J gave up 2 bases; unmatched junction bases: 4. The germline V gene encodes CDR1 KGHSH and CDR2 LQKENI. This CDR3 comprises 15 residues. The CDR3 DNA follows: TGTGCCAGCTCAGCCCGGGACAGGGGGCAAGAGACCCAGTACTTC. Amino acids: CASSARDRGQETQYF.

Note on this clone: One end of the junction does not line up with germline, which may come from a read error. This chain links TRBV7-2 with TRBJ2-1, with 7 positions matching TRBD1. Germline V gives CDR1 SGHTA, CDR2 FQGNSA. CDR3 length: 15 residues. CDR3 sequence reads: CASSLAGTAANEQFF. For the CDR3, the DNA is TGTGCCAGCAGCCTAGCCGGGACAGCAGCCAATGAGCAGTTCTTC.